Shown below are 4 T cell receptor beta chains from a single sample sequenced in a study of blood T cell repertoires in COVID-19. Data came from immunoSEQ multiplex PCR; TCRdb stores just in-frame clones and leaves some out. Of over 80,000 clones in the sample, about 87% are singletons; the top ten hold around 20%. Sequencing was done on a sample of peripheral blood. The source of these receptors is a human donor in a cohort sampled during active COVID-19.

The chain has TRBV18 and TRBJ2-3; TRBD2 agrees at 11 bases. The CDR3 runs to 18 residues. Germline CDR1 KGHSH, CDR2 LQKENI. J lost 4 bases, V lost 1 base, and 10 bases had no gene match. The CDR3 spells CASSPLSSGRRLPDTQYF. CDR3 DNA sequence: TGTGCCAGCTCACCACTATCTAGCGGGAGGAGGCTGCCAGATACGCAGTATTTT.

The V call is TRBV7-6, the J call TRBJ2-7, with 7 nucleotides matching TRBD2. Germline-derived CDR1 and CDR2 are SGHVS and FNYEAQ. This CDR3 comprises 16 residues. V shed 5 bases and J 6 bases; nucleotides not matched to a gene: 16. The CDR3 DNA sequence: TGTGCCAGCAGCCCCGTACGGGGGGAGGGCCGGGGCGAGCAGTACTTC. It codes for CASSPVRGEGRGEQYF.

The genes are TRBV5-4 and TRBJ2-1; D is possibly TRBD2 (5 bases). The V gene lost 4 bases and the J gene lost 9 bases, with 14 bases spanning the gap. The CDR3 is made up of 13 amino acids. From germline, CDR1 is SGHNT and CDR2 YYREEE (reference sequence). CDR3: CASSRDYRGEQFF. The CDR3 DNA reads TGTGCCAGCAGCCGAGACTACCGGGGTGAGCAGTTCTTC.

The rearrangement uses TRBV10-3 and TRBJ2-1; possible D gene TRBD2, 5 bases. The CDR3 runs 15 residues. V was trimmed by 6 bases and J by 1 base, leaving 13 bases between them. In germline, CDR1 is ENHRY, CDR2 SYGVKD. CDR3 sequence reads: CAIRDSIGSYNEQFF. CDR3 in DNA: TGTGCCATCAGGGACTCTATAGGGTCCTACAATGAGCAGTTCTTC.